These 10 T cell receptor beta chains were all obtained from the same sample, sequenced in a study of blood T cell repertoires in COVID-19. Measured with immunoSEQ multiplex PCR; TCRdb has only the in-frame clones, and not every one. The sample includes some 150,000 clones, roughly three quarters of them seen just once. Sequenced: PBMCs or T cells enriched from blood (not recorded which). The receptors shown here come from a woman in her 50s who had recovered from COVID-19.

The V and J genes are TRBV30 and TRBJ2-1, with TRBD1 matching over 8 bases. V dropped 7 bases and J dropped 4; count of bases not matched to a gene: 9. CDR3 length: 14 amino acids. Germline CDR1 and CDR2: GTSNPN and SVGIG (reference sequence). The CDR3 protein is CAYNRDRIYNEQFF. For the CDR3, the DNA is TGTGCCTACAACCGGGACAGGATTTACAATGAGCAGTTCTTC.

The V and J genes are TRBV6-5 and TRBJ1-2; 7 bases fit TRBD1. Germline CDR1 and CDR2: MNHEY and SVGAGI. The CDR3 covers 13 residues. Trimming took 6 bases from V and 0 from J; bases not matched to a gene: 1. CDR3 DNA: TGTGCCAGCAGGGGGACAGCTAACTATGGCTACACCTTC. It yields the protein CASRGTANYGYTF.

CDR3 coding DNA: TGTGCCAGCAGCTTAGTGCAGGGGTGGACAGATACGCAGTATTTT. Translating it yields CASSLVQGWTDTQYF. This chain links TRBV7-9 with TRBJ2-3, with a weak D call TRBD1 (6 bases). Trimming left V 1 base short and J 3 bases short, with 11 bases between. The CDR3 consists of 15 residues. Germline V CDR1 and CDR2: SEHNR, FQNEAQ (reference sequence).

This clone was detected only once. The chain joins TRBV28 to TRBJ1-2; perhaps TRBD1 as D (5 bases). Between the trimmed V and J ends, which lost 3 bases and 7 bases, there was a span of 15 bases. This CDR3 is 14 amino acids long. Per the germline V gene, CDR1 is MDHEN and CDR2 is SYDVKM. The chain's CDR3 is CASSFPGKTAGYTF. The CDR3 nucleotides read TGTGCCAGCAGTTTCCCAGGGAAAACGGCTGGCTACACCTTC.

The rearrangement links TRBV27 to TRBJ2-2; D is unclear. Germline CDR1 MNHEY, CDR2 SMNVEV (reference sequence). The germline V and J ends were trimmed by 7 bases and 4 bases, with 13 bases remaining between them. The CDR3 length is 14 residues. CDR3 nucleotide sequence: TGTGCCAGCACCATGCTCGGTTCCACCGGGGAGCTGTTTTTT. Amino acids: CASTMLGSTGELFF.

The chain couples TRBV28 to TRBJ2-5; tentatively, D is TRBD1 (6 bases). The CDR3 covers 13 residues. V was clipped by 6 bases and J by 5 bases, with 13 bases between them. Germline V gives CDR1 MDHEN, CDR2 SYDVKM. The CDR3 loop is CASRSNRGETQYF. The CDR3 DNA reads TGTGCCAGCAGGTCGAATAGGGGGGAGACCCAGTACTTC.

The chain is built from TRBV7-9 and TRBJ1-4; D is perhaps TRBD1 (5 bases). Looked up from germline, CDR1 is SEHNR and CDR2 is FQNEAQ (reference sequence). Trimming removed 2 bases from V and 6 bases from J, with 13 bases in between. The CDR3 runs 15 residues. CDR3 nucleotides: TGTGCCAGCAGCTTAAGGCTCCCCAGGGATGAAAAACTGTTTTTT. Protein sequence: CASSLRLPRDEKLFF.

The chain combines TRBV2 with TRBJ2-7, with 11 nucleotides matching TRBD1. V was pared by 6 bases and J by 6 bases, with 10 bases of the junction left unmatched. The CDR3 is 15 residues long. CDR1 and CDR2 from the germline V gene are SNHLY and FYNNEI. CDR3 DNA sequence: TGTGCCAGCAGATTGTTTGGGACAGGGGGATTCGAGCAGTACTTC. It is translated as CASRLFGTGGFEQYF.

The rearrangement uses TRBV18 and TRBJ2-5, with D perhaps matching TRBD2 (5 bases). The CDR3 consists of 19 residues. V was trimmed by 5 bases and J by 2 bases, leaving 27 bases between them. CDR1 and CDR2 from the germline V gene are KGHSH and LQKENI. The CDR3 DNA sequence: TGTGCCAGCTCAATTCTAGGTGGAGCCCTTAATCCGGGACAAGAGACCCAGTACTTC. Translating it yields CASSILGGALNPGQETQYF.

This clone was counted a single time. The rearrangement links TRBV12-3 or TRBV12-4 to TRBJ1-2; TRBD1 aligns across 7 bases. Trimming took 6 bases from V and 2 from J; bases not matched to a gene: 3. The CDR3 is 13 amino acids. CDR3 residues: CASSQGVNYGYTF. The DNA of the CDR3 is TGTGCCAGCAGCCAGGGGGTCAACTATGGCTACACCTTC.